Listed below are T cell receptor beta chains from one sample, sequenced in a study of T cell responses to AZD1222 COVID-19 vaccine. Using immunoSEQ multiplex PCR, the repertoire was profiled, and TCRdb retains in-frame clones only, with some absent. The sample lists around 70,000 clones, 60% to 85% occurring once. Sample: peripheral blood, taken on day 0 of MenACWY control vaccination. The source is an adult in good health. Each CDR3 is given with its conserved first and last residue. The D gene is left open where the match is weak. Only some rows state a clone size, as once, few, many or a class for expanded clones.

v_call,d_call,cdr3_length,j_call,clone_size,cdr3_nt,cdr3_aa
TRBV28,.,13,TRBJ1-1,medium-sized,TGTGCCAGCAGTTTATCAGAGATAACTGAAGCTTTCTTT,CASSLSEITEAFF
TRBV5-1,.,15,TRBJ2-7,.,TGCGCCAGCAGTTTGGAAGGGCTGAACTCCTACGAGCAGTACTTC,CASSLEGLNSYEQYF
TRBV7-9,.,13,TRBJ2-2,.,TGTGCCAGCAGCCTGGGGATCACCGGGGAGCTGTTTTTT,CASSLGITGELFF
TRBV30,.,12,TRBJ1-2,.,TGTGCCTGGAGATGGGCTAACTATGGCTACACCTTC,CAWRWANYGYTF
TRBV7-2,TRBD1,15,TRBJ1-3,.,TGTGCCAGCAGCCTCCAGGGGGGGTGGGGAAACACCATATATTTT,CASSLQGGWGNTIYF
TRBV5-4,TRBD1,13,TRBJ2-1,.,TGTGCCAGCAGCCGCACAGGGGGCAATGAGCAGTTCTTC,CASSRTGGNEQFF
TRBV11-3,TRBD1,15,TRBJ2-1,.,TGTGCCAGCAGCCTGGGGCCCGGGACAGGGCCCGAGCAGTTCTTC,CASSLGPGTGPEQFF
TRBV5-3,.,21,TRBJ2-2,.,TGTGCCAGAAGCTTAGAGCAGGGGGGGCGAAACCTAGCGGGTAACACCGGGGAGCTGTTTTTT,CARSLEQGGRNLAGNTGELFF
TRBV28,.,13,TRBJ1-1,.,TGTGCCAGCAGCCCCCCCGGGCCACATGAAGCTTTCTTT,CASSPPGPHEAFF
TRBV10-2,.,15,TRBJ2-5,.,TGCGCCAGCAATGAACAGGGTATGGGACAAGAGACCCAGTACTTC,CASNEQGMGQETQYF
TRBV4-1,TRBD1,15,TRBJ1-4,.,TGCGCCAGCAGCCCAGACAGGGATGGGTTAAAAAAACTGTTTTTT,CASSPDRDGLKKLFF